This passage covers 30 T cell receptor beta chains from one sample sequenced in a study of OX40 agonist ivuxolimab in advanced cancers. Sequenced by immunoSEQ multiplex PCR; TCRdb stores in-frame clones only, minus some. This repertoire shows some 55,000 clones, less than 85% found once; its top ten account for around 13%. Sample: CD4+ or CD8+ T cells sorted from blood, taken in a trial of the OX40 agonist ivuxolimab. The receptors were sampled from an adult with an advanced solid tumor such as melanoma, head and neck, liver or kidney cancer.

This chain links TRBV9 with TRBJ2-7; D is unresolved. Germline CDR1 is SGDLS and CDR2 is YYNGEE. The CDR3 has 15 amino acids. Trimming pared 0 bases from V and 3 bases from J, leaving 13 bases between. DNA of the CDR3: TGTGCCAGCAGCGTAGAGTCCGGCAGGCGCTACGAGCAGTACTTC. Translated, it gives CASSVESGRRYEQYF.

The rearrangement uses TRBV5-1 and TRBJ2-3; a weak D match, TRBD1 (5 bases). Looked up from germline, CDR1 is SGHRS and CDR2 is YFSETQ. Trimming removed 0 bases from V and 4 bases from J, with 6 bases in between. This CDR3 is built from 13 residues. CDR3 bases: TGCGCCAGCAGCTTGGGGGGCCCAGATACGCAGTATTTT. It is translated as CASSLGGPDTQYF.

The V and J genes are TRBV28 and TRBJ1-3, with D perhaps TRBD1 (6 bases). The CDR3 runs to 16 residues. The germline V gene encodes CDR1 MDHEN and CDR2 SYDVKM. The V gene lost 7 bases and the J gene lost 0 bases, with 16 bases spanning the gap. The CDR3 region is CASKVPGATSGNTIYF. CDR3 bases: TGTGCCAGCAAGGTCCCAGGGGCCACCTCTGGAAACACCATATATTTT. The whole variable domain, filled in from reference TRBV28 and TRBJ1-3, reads DVKVTQSSRYLVKRTGEKVFLECVQDMDHENMFWYRQDPGLGLRLIYFSYDVKMKEKGDIPEGYSVSREKKERFSLILESASTNQTSMYLCASKVPGATSGNTIYFGEGSWLTVV.

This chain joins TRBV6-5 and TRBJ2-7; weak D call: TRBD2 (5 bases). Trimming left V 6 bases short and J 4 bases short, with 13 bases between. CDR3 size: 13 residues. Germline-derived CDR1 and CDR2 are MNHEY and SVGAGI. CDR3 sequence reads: CASRDVATYEQYF. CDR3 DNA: TGTGCCAGCAGGGATGTAGCGACGTACGAGCAGTACTTC.

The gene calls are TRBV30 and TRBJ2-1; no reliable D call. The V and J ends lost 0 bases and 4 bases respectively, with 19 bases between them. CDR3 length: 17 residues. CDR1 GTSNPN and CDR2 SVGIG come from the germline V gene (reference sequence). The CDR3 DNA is TGTGCCTGGAGTGTAATGGCTAGGGCCAGACCTTACAATGAGCAGTTCTTC. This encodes CAWSVMARARPYNEQFF.

The CDR3: CASSVTGTNYEQYF. In DNA form, the CDR3 reads TGTGCCAGCAGCGTCACCGGGACTAACTACGAGCAGTACTTC. The V call is TRBV5-5, the J call TRBJ2-5; 7 nucleotides align to TRBD2. The J call is in doubt because the DNA end fits TRBJ2-7 better. CDR1 is SGHKS, CDR2 YYEKEE, per germline (reference sequence). This CDR3 contains 14 residues.

The CDR3 DNA reads TGTGCCAGCAGTGACTGGACGGTCACCGGGGAGCTGTTTTTT. This gives the protein CASSDWTVTGELFF. The rearrangement uses TRBV27 and TRBJ2-2; no definite D call. Germline loops: CDR1 MNHEY, CDR2 SMNVEV (reference sequence). V lost 5 bases to trimming and J lost 4 bases, with 11 bases between them. CDR3 length equals 14 residues.

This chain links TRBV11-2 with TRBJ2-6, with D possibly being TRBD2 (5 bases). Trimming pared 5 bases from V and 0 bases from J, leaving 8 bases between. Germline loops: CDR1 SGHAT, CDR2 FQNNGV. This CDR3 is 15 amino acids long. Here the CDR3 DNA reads TGTGCCAGCAGCCCGACTATCTCTGGGGCCAACGTCCTGACTTTC. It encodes CASSPTISGANVLTF.

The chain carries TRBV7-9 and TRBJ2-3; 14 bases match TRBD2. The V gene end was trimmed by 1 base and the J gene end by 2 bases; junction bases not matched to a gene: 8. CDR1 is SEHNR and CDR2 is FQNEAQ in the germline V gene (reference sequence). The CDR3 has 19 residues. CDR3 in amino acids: CASSLGLAGGNVNTDTQYF. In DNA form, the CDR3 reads TGTGCCAGCAGCTTAGGACTAGCGGGAGGGAACGTTAACACAGATACGCAGTATTTT. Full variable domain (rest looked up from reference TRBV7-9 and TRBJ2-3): DTGVSQNPRHKITKRGQNVTFRCDPISEHNRLYWYRQTLGQGPEFLTYFQNEAQLEKSRLLSDRFSAERPKGSFSTLEIQRTEQGDSAMYLCASSLGLAGGNVNTDTQYFGPGTRLTVL.

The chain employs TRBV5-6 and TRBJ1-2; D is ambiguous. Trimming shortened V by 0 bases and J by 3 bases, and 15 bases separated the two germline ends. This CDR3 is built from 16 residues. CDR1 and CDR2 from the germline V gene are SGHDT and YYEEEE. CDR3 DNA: TGTGCCAGCAGCTTGGTTGGTTTGGACGGTTACTATGGCTACACCTTC. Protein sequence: CASSLVGLDGYYGYTF.

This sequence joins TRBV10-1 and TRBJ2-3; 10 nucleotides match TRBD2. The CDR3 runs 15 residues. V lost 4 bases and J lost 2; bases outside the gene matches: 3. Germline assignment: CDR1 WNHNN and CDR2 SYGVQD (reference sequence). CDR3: CASSGGLAATDTQYF. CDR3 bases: TGCGCCAGCAGTGGAGGACTAGCGGCCACAGATACGCAGTATTTT.

CDR3 residues: CASSLRLGNTGELFF. Written as DNA, the CDR3 is TGTGCCAGCAGCTTACGCCTGGGGAACACCGGGGAGCTGTTTTTT. This sequence joins TRBV7-9 and TRBJ2-2; no clear D gene. The V end lost 2 bases, the J end lost 1 base, and 8 bases lay between the germline ends. The CDR3 totals 15 residues. Per germline, CDR1 SEHNR and CDR2 FQNEAQ (reference sequence).

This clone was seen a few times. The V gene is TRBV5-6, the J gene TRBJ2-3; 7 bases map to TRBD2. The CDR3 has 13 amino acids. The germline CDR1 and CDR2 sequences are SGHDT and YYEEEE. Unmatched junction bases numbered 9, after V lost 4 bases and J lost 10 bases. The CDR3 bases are TGTGCCAGCAGCCTCCAACCACGGGGGGCGCAGTATTTT. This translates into CASSLQPRGAQYF.

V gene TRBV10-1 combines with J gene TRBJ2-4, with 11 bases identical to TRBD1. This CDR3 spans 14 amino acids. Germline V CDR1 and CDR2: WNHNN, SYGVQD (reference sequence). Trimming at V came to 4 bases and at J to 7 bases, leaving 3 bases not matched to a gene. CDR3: CASSAGQGANIQYF. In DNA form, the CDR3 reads TGCGCCAGCAGTGCAGGACAGGGGGCGAACATTCAGTACTTC.

The CDR3 DNA is TGTGCCAGCAGCTTAGACTCCAGGGCGGGAACTGAAGCTTTCTTT. Translation gives CASSLDSRAGTEAFF. The V and J genes are TRBV7-9 and TRBJ1-1; D perhaps matches TRBD1 (5 bases). Germline-derived CDR1 and CDR2 are SEHNR and FQNEAQ (reference sequence). V was trimmed by 1 base and J by 5 bases, leaving 14 bases between them. The CDR3 is made up of 15 amino acids.

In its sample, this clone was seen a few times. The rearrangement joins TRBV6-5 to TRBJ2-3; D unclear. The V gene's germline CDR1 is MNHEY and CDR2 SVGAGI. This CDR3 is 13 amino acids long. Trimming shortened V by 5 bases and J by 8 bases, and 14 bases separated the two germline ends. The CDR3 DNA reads TGTGCCAGCAGTGCAGGCAGCCCGGGTACGCAGTATTTT. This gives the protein CASSAGSPGTQYF.

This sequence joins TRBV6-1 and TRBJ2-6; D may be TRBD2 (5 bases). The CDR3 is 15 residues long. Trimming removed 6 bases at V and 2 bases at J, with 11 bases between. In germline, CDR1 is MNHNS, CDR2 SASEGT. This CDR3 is CASRERGTGANVLTF. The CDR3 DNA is TGTGCCAGCAGGGAACGGGGTACTGGGGCCAACGTCCTGACTTTC.

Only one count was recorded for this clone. Here the CDR3 reads CASSLGTSGDTQYF. In DNA form, the CDR3 reads TGCGCCAGCAGCTTGGGGACTAGCGGGGATACGCAGTATTTT. This chain joins TRBV5-1 and TRBJ2-3, with TRBD2 matching 11 bases. CDR1 and CDR2 (germline): SGHRS, YFSETQ. Germline trimming cut 0 bases from V and 6 bases from J; bases unmatched to any gene: 0. This CDR3 region has 14 residues.

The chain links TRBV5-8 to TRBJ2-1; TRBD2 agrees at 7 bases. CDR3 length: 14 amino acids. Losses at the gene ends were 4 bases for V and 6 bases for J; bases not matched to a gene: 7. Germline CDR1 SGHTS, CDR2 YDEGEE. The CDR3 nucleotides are TGTGCCAGCAGCCGGGGATCTAGCGGCAATGAGCAGTTCTTC. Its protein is CASSRGSSGNEQFF.

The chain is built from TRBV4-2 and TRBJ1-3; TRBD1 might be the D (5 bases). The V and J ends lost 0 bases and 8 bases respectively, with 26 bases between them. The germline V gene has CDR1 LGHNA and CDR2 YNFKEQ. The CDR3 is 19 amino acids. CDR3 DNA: TGTGCCAGCAGCCAAGATCTCCCGGGACCCCCCATTGGCCTCGACACCATATATTTT. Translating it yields CASSQDLPGPPIGLDTIYF.

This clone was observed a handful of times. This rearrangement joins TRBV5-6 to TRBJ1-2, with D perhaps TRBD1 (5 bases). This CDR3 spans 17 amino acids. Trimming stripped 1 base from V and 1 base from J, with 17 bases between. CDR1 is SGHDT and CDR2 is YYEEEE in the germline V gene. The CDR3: CASSLSSWGRDNYGYTF. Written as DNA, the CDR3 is TGTGCCAGCAGCTTGAGTTCGTGGGGGAGGGATAACTATGGCTACACCTTC.

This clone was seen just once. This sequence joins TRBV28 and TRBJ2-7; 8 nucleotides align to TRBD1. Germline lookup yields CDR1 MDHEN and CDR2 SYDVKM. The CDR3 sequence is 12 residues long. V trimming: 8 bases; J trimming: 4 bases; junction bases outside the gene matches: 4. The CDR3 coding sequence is TGTGCCAGCCATGGACAGGGTTACGAGCAGTACTTC. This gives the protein CASHGQGYEQYF.

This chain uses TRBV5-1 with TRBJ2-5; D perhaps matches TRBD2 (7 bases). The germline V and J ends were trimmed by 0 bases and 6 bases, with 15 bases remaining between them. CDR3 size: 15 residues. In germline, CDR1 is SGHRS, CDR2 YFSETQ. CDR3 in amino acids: CASSLASGGVKTQYF. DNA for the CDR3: TGCGCCAGCAGCTTGGCCTCGGGGGGCGTGAAGACCCAGTACTTC.

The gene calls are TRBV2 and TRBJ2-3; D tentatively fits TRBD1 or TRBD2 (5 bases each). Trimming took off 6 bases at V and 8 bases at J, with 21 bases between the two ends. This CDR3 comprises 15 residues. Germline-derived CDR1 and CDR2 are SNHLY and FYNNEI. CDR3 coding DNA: TGTGCCAGCAGCCGATGGGGACGAGGTTTAGGTACGCAGTATTTT. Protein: CASSRWGRGLGTQYF.

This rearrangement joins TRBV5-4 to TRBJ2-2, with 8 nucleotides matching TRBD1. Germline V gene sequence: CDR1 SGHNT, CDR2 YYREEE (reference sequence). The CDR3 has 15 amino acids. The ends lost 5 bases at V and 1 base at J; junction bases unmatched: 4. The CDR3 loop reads CASSPGTGNTGELFF. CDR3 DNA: TGTGCCAGCAGTCCCGGGACAGGGAACACCGGGGAGCTGTTTTTT.

The CDR3: CASKKDRAEQYF. CDR3 coding DNA: TGTGCCAGCAAAAAAGACAGGGCCGAGCAGTACTTC. The genes are TRBV5-6 and TRBJ2-7; 7 bases fit TRBD1. In germline, CDR1 is SGHDT, CDR2 YYEEEE. V lost 6 bases and J lost 6; bases outside the gene matches: 6. The CDR3 extends over 12 amino acids.

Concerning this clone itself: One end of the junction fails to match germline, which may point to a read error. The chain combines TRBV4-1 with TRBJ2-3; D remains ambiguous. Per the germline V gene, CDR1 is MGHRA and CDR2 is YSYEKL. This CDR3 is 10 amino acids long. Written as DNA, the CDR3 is TGCGCCAGCAGCCAAGATTTCCCTCATTTT. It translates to CASSQDFPHF.

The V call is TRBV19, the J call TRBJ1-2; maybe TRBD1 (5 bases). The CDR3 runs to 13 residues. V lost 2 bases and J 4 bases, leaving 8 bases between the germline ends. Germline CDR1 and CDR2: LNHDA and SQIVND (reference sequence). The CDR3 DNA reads TGTGCCAGTAGTATAAGGGGCCTCTATGGCTACACCTTC. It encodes CASSIRGLYGYTF.

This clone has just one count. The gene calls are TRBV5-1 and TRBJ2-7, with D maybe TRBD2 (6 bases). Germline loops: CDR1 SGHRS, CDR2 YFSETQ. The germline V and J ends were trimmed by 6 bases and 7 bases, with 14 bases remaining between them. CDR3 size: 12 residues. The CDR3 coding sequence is TGCGCCAGCAAAGCGGGCCCCCTAGAGCAGTACTTC. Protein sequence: CASKAGPLEQYF.

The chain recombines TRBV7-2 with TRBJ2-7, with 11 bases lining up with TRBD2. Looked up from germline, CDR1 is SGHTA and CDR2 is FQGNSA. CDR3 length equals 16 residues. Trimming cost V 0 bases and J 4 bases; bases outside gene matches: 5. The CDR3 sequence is CASSLATTSGAYEQYF. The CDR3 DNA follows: TGTGCCAGCAGCTTAGCGACGACTAGCGGGGCTTACGAGCAGTACTTC.